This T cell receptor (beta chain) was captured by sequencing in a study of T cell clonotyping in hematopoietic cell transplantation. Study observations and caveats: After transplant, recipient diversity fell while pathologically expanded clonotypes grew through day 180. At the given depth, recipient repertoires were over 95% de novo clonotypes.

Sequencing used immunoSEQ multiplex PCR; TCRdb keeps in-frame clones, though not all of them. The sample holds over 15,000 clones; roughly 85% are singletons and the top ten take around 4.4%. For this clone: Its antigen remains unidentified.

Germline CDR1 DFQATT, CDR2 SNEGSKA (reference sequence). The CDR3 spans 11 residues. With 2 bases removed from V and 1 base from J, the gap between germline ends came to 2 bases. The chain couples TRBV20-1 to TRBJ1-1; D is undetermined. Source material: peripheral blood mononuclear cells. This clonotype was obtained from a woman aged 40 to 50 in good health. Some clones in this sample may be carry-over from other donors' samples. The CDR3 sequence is CSARSNTEAFF. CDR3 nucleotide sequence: TGCAGTGCTAGATCGAACACTGAAGCTTTCTTT.